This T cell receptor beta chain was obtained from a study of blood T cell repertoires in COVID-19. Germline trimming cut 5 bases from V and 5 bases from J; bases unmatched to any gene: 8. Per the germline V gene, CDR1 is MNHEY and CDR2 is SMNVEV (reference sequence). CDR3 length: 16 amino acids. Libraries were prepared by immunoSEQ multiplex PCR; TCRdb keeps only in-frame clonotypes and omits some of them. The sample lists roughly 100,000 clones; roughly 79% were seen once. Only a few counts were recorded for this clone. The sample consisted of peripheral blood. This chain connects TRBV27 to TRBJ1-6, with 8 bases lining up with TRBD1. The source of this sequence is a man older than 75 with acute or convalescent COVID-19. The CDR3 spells CASSPLKGQDNSPLHF. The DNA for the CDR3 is TGTGCCAGCAGTCCTCTAAAGGGACAGGATAATTCACCCCTCCACTTT.